The rows below give T cell receptor beta chains drawn from one sample of a study of cytomegalovirus exposure and HLA in healthy donors. Sequencing was performed with immunoSEQ multiplex PCR; in TCRdb, only in-frame clones are kept and a portion is missing. The sample gives some 90,000 clones, 82% of which show up once; approximately 3.6% is in the top ten. Sequenced sample: PBMCs. The receptors here all came from a man between 50 and 59 years old in good health and CMV-seronegative. Both conserved end residues are part of each CDR3. D genes are given only for firm matches. The size of a clone is reported for some rows only, either as once, few or many, or as a class for expanded clones.

>NA|TRBJ2-7|TRBD1|TRBV5-4
TGTGCCAGCAGCTTCCGGACAGGGTACACCTACGAGCAGTACTTC
CASSFRTGYTYEQYF
>NA|TRBJ2-3|TRBD1|TRBV28
TGTGCCAGCAGCCTCAGGGGGACAGATACGCAGTATTTT
CASSLRGTDTQYF
>NA|TRBJ2-3|NA|TRBV5-1
TGCGCCAGCAGCTTGCAGGGTGAGACGCAGTATTTT
CASSLQGETQYF
>NA|TRBJ2-5|NA|TRBV5-1
TGCGCCAGCAGCCCGCGACAGCCCCAAGAGACCCAGTACTTC
CASSPRQPQETQYF
>NA|TRBJ1-6|TRBD1|TRBV6-5
TGTGCCAGCACCCAAGGGACAGGCAATTCACCCCTCCACTTT
CASTQGTGNSPLHF
>few|TRBJ2-3|TRBD2|TRBV30
TGTGCCTGGAGTGTAGGCGGGGGAGAGACAGATACGCAGTATTTT
CAWSVGGGETDTQYF
>NA|TRBJ2-7|NA|TRBV7-9
TGTTCCAGCTCCGGCGCCGGGGTGGGCGAGCAGTACTTC
CSSSGAGVGEQYF
>NA|TRBJ2-1|TRBD1|TRBV19
TGTGCCAGTAGTGACAGGGGGAGGACAAACAATGAGCAGTTCTTC
CASSDRGRTNNEQFF
>NA|TRBJ1-1|NA|TRBV29-1
TGCAGCGCCGGACAAGTGAACACTGAAGCTTTCTTT
CSAGQVNTEAFF
>NA|TRBJ1-1|TRBD1|TRBV28
TGTGCCAGCGGGGACAGCCTGAACACTGAAGCTTTCTTT
CASGDSLNTEAFF
>NA|TRBJ2-7|NA|TRBV11-2
TGTGCCAGCAGCTCCCCGATTCGACAGCCCTACTCCTACGAGCAGTACTTC
CASSSPIRQPYSYEQYF
>NA|TRBJ2-1|TRBD2|TRBV9
TGTGCCAGCAGCGACCTGAGCGGGAGGCTCAATGAGCAGTTCTTC
CASSDLSGRLNEQFF
>few|TRBJ1-1|TRBD1|TRBV7-3
TGTGCCAGCAGCTTAATAGGGGGACAGATAAACACTGAAGCTTTCTTT
CASSLIGGQINTEAFF
>few|TRBJ1-2|NA|TRBV27
TGTGCCAGCAGTTTCGGCAGGCAGGGCTATGGCTACACCTTC
CASSFGRQGYGYTF
>few|TRBJ2-7|TRBD2|TRBV6-1
TGTGCCAGCAGTGAACTCGGACTAGCGGGATCCTACGAGCAGTACTTC
CASSELGLAGSYEQYF
>NA|TRBJ1-1|TRBD1|TRBV9
TGTGCCAGCAGCCGACAGGGGGACACTGAAGCTTTCTTT
CASSRQGDTEAFF
>NA|TRBJ1-3|TRBD1|TRBV7-2
TGTGCCAGCAGGGCACAGGGGATCTCTGGAAACACCATATATTTT
CASRAQGISGNTIYF
>NA|TRBJ2-3|TRBD1|TRBV2
TGTGCCAGCAGTTGGAACGGGTTGGGACAGGGGGCGACAGATACGCAGTATTTT
CASSWNGLGQGATDTQYF
>NA|TRBJ2-1|NA|TRBV5-5
TGTGCCAGCGGCCCAGGGAGGTTGAATAATGAGCAGTTCTTC
CASGPGRLNNEQFF
>NA|TRBJ1-1|NA|TRBV9
TGTGCCAGCAGCGTTGACATGAACACTGAAGCTTTCTTT
CASSVDMNTEAFF
>NA|TRBJ2-1|TRBD2|TRBV5-1
TGCGCCAGCAGCTCCCGACTAGCGGGAGGGGTTGAGCAGTTCTTC
CASSSRLAGGVEQFF
>NA|TRBJ1-4|TRBD1|TRBV29-1
TGCAGCGTCCGAACAGGGGAGTGGGATGAAAAACTGTTTTTT
CSVRTGEWDEKLFF
>NA|TRBJ2-5|NA|TRBV9
TGTGCCAGCAGCGGTAGCGGAGGGTACCAAGAGACCCAGTACTTC
CASSGSGGYQETQYF
>NA|TRBJ2-2|TRBD1|TRBV18
TGTGCCAGCTCACCGTTCCGGGACAGCACCGGGGAGCTGTTTTTT
CASSPFRDSTGELFF
>NA|TRBJ2-5|NA|TRBV27
TGTGCCAGCAGTTTAAATCAGGGAGGTGCGGAGACCCAGTACTTC
CASSLNQGGAETQYF
>NA|TRBJ1-1|NA|TRBV28
TGTGCCAGCAGTTTCACACCCGGGGGTCCCACTGAAGCTTTCTTT
CASSFTPGGPTEAFF
>once|TRBJ1-4|NA|TRBV6-1
TGTGCCAGCAGTGAAAATAACAGGCAAAAAGCAACTAATGAAAAACTGTTTTTT
CASSENNRQKATNEKLFF
>NA|TRBJ1-1|NA|TRBV28
TGTGCCAGCAACCTCCGTGGGCGGAGCGGCACTGAAGCTTTCTTT
CASNLRGRSGTEAFF
>NA|TRBJ2-5|NA|TRBV5-6
TGTGCCAGCAGCTGGGCGGAGGGGGAGACCCAGTACTTC
CASSWAEGETQYF
>NA|TRBJ2-7|NA|TRBV6-4
TGTGCCAGGAATCATCGGTACGAGCAGTACTTC
CARNHRYEQYF
>few|TRBJ1-2|NA|TRBV19
TGTGCCAGTGGGCAGGGGTCTGGCTACACCTTC
CASGQGSGYTF
>NA|TRBJ1-2|TRBD1|TRBV18
TGTGCCAGCTCGGCCCGCACAGGGGCACCTAACTATGGCTACACCTTC
CASSARTGAPNYGYTF
>once|TRBJ2-1|NA|TRBV29-1
TGCAGCGGCCTGCGGGGAGGAGATGAGCAGTTCTTC
CSGLRGGDEQFF
>NA|TRBJ2-1|NA|TRBV5-1
TGCGCCAGCAGCACCGACAGTACAACCTACAATGAGCAGTTCTTC
CASSTDSTTYNEQFF
>NA|TRBJ2-6|TRBD2|TRBV27
TGTGCCAGTAGGCCTGCGGGGGCTGGGGCCAACGTCCTGACTTTC
CASRPAGAGANVLTF
>medium-sized|TRBJ1-4|NA|TRBV25-1
TGTGCCAGCAGTGAATATCGAGCCTCCGGGGGTTCAGGAGAAAAACTGTTTTTT
CASSEYRASGGSGEKLFF
>NA|TRBJ1-2|NA|TRBV5-4
TGTGCCAGCAGCTTGGCAGGGGCGGGTGGCTACACCTTC
CASSLAGAGGYTF
>few|TRBJ1-1|NA|TRBV2
TGTGCCAGCAGTCCGAGGGCCGCCCGGAACACTGAAGCTTTCTTT
CASSPRAARNTEAFF
>NA|TRBJ2-1|TRBD1|TRBV19
TGTGCCAGTACCTTGGGGACAGGCTCCTACAATGAGCAGTTCTTC
CASTLGTGSYNEQFF
>NA|TRBJ1-1|TRBD1|TRBV6-5
TGTGCCAGCAGTTCTTCCGGGACAGGGGAGGCTTTCTTT
CASSSSGTGEAFF
>NA|TRBJ2-7|TRBD2|TRBV6-5
TGTGCCAGCAGTTTCGGACGGGGGGCCTACGAGCAGTACTTC
CASSFGRGAYEQYF
>few|TRBJ2-3|TRBD1|TRBV7-3
TGTGCCAGCAGCTTAACCAGGACAGGGGGATCTATGACAGATACGCAGTATTTT
CASSLTRTGGSMTDTQYF
>NA|TRBJ2-7|TRBD1|TRBV7-9
TGTTCCAGCAGTTCGCCCGGACAGGGAAGTTCAGTAGGCTACGAGCAGTACTTC
CSSSSPGQGSSVGYEQYF
>NA|TRBJ2-7|TRBD2|TRBV9
TGTGCCAGCAGCGTGTCCGGGACTAGCTCCTACGAGCAGTACTTC
CASSVSGTSSYEQYF
>NA|TRBJ2-3|TRBD2|TRBV6-1
TGTGCCAGCAGTGAAGCGCTTCCTAGCGGAAGCACAGATACGCAGTATTTT
CASSEALPSGSTDTQYF